These 27 T cell receptor beta chains were all obtained from the same sample, sequenced in a study of blood T cells in healthy people across ages. Through a sample-barcoded 5' primer and a J-beta primer mix, a second PCR was run for 7 to 11 cycles. TCRdb passed the 5' RACE reads through MiXCR, listing each CDR3 protein once. The sample shows 1.5 million to 2 million distinct CDR3 sequences, approximately 39% of them seen only once. Sequencing input: blood. The receptor source for this set is a human donor in good health.

This chain uses TRBV20-1 with TRBJ2-5, with 9 nucleotides matching TRBD2. CDR1 and CDR2 (germline): DFQATT, SNEGSKA (reference sequence). V was pared by 1 base and J by 5 bases, with 8 bases of the junction left unmatched. The CDR3 has 15 amino acids. For the CDR3, the DNA is TGCAGTGCTAGAGGGTGGGCTAGCGGGGAGGAGACCCAGTACTTC. Translation: CSARGWASGEETQYF.

This clonotype was seen only a few times. This chain links TRBV7-3 with TRBJ2-5, with D perhaps matching TRBD2 (6 bases). Between the trimmed V and J ends, which lost 5 bases and 5 bases, there was a span of 18 bases. The CDR3 is made up of 15 amino acids. Germline CDR1 SGHTA, CDR2 FQGTGA. The CDR3 protein is CASSRRRPGVETQYF. The CDR3 DNA reads TGTGCCAGCAGCCGAAGGCGGCCGGGGGTCGAGACCCAGTACTTC.

This clonotype was counted a single time. Compared with germline, one end of the junction differs, possibly owing to a read error. The CDR3 DNA follows: TGCAGCGCCGAATGGGGGACCGGGGAGCGGTTTTTT. It specifies CSAEWGTGERFF. J is TRBJ2-2 and V is TRBV29-1; D may correspond to TRBD1 or TRBD2 (5 bases each). The CDR3 totals 12 residues. Germline V CDR1 and CDR2: SQVTM, ANQGSEA.

In this sample, this clonotype turned up once. V usage is TRBV6-5 and J usage is TRBJ1-2; 9 nucleotides line up with TRBD1. The CDR3 sequence is 14 residues long. Per the germline V gene, CDR1 is MNHEY and CDR2 is SVGAGI. The ends lost 5 bases at V and 6 bases at J; junction bases unmatched: 7. CDR3 coding DNA: TGTGCCAGCAGTACAACAGGGGGCGAGGATGGCTACACCTTC. It translates to CASSTTGGEDGYTF.

The chain has TRBV10-3 and TRBJ1-2; a possible D gene is TRBD1 (6 bases). In germline, CDR1 is ENHRY, CDR2 SYGVKD. The CDR3 runs to 13 residues. V was pared by 2 bases and J by 8 bases, with 12 bases between. As DNA, the CDR3 is TGTGCCATCAGTGAGCTACAGGGTGAAGGCTACACCTTC. This sequence encodes CAISELQGEGYTF.

In DNA, the CDR3 is TGCAGTGCTACGTTATTAGTTACGAACACTGAAGCTTTCTTT. This translates into CSATLLVTNTEAFF. The rearrangement uses TRBV20-1 and TRBJ1-1; D unclear. Trimming shortened V by 4 bases and J by 1 base, and 13 bases separated the two germline ends. Per germline, CDR1 DFQATT and CDR2 SNEGSKA (reference sequence). The CDR3 spans 14 residues.

This clonotype is a singleton in its sample. The V call is TRBV7-2, the J call TRBJ1-2, with a tentative D call TRBD1 (6 bases). Trimming took 5 bases from V and 4 from J, leaving 14 bases between them. Germline V gene lookup returns CDR1 SGHTA and CDR2 FQGNSA. CDR3 size: 14 residues. This CDR3 is CASSQFTGIYGYTF. CDR3 nucleotides: TGTGCCAGCAGCCAATTCACAGGGATCTATGGCTACACCTTC.

The chain has TRBV20-1 and TRBJ2-4; tentative D call: TRBD1 (5 bases). V dropped 4 bases and J dropped 6 bases, with 13 bases sitting between them. This CDR3 contains 13 residues. The germline V gene has CDR1 DFQATT and CDR2 SNEGSKA (reference sequence). The CDR3 is CSAKGVLANIQYF. The CDR3 DNA follows: TGCAGTGCTAAAGGGGTTTTGGCAAACATTCAGTACTTC.

The V and J genes are TRBV5-5 and TRBJ2-3, with D tentatively TRBD1 (6 bases). The CDR3 loop spans 17 amino acids. Trimming stripped 1 base from V and 4 bases from J, with 19 bases between. Germline loops: CDR1 SGHKS, CDR2 YYEKEE (reference sequence). The CDR3, as DNA: TGTGCCAGCAGCTTGTGGGCCGCAGGGGATTACGCAGATACGCAGTATTTT. It specifies CASSLWAAGDYADTQYF.

This CDR3 is CAGTFRGGATDTQYF. In nucleotides, the CDR3 is TGCGCCGGCACCTTCAGGGGGGGGGCCACAGATACGCAGTATTTT. This sequence joins TRBV4-3 and TRBJ2-3, with D perhaps given as TRBD1 or TRBD2 (7 bases each). This CDR3 spans 15 amino acids. Trimming left V 11 bases short and J 2 bases short, with 20 bases between. Germline CDR1 and CDR2: LGHNA and YSLEER.

This clonotype appeared a few times. The rearrangement uses TRBV12-3 or TRBV12-4 and TRBJ1-1; D is perhaps TRBD1 (6 bases). This CDR3 is built from 13 residues. Trimming took 6 bases from V and 4 from J, leaving 12 bases between them. Written as DNA, the CDR3 is TGTGCCAGCAGCAAAAGACAGGTCACTGAAGCTTTCTTT. Translating it yields CASSKRQVTEAFF.

This clonotype was seen only a few times. The chain is built from TRBV11-2 and TRBJ1-1; D gene ambiguous. With 6 bases removed from V and 1 base from J, the gap between germline ends came to 12 bases. The CDR3 consists of 14 residues. From germline, CDR1 is SGHAT and CDR2 FQNNGV. For the CDR3, the DNA is TGTGCCAGCAGTAAGATAGGCACGAACACTGAAGCTTTCTTT. Translation: CASSKIGTNTEAFF.

This clonotype was found a few times. V gene TRBV6-2 or TRBV6-3 combines with J gene TRBJ1-6, with 8 bases identical to TRBD1. V was clipped by 4 bases and J by 7 bases; unmatched bases: 6. From germline, CDR1 is MNHEY and CDR2 SVGEGT. There are 15 residues in the CDR3. The CDR3 is CASSLTGASNSPLHF. The CDR3 DNA sequence: TGTGCCAGCAGTTTGACAGGGGCGAGCAATTCACCCCTCCACTTT.

This clonotype was counted only a few times. The chain employs TRBV6-5 and TRBJ2-7, with a weak D call TRBD2 (6 bases). The end of the DNA fits TRBJ2-5 better, so the J call may be wrong. This CDR3 is 15 amino acids long. Germline V gene sequence: CDR1 MNHEY, CDR2 SVGAGI. The CDR3 loop is CASSYSSWREETQYF. The CDR3 bases are TGTGCCAGCAGTTACTCGAGTTGGAGGGAAGAGACCCAGTACTTC.

The chain joins TRBV29-1 to TRBJ2-3; D gene uncertain. Looked up from germline, CDR1 is SQVTM and CDR2 is ANQGSEA. The ends were cut back, 2 bases at V and 1 base at J, with 10 bases in the middle. The CDR3 is 14 residues long. CDR3 nucleotides: TGCAGCGTTGAAATAGGCGGAGGCACAGATACGCAGTATTTT. It codes for CSVEIGGGTDTQYF.

This chain uses TRBV24-1 with TRBJ2-4, with D uncertain. The V and J ends lost 1 base and 13 bases respectively, with 25 bases between them. From germline, CDR1 is KGHDR and CDR2 SFDVKD. This CDR3 contains 17 residues. The CDR3 coding sequence is TGTGCCACCAGTGATTTCTCGGGCATAAGCTCCTACAATGAGCAGTACTTC. It encodes CATSDFSGISSYNEQYF.

This clonotype has a single count. The chain employs TRBV9 and TRBJ2-1; 8 nucleotides line up with TRBD2. This CDR3 contains 15 residues. The ends lost 0 bases at V and 2 bases at J; junction bases unmatched: 1. Germline V lookup: CDR1 SGDLS, CDR2 YYNGEE. CDR3 DNA sequence: TGTGCCAGCAGCGTAGTGGGACTAGCCTACAATGAGCAGTTCTTC. It is translated as CASSVVGLAYNEQFF.

The chain carries TRBV15 and TRBJ1-2; TRBD1 matches 8 bases. Germline-derived CDR1 and CDR2 are LNHNV and YYDKDF (reference sequence). This CDR3 region has 13 residues. Trimming removed 0 bases from V and 8 bases from J; junction bases left unmatched: 2. CDR3 amino acids: CATSRDRGHGYTF. In nucleotides, the CDR3 is TGTGCCACCAGCAGAGACAGGGGGCACGGCTACACCTTC.

This chain joins TRBV4-3 and TRBJ2-1; D is undetermined. Germline lookup yields CDR1 LGHNA and CDR2 YSLEER. The V and J ends lost 0 bases and 7 bases respectively, with 16 bases between them. The length of the CDR3 is 16 residues. The CDR3 is CASSQDLGTHGNEQFF. In DNA form, the CDR3 reads TGCGCCAGCAGCCAAGATCTCGGAACACACGGAAATGAGCAGTTCTTC.

The chain has TRBV20-1 and TRBJ2-7, with D maybe TRBD2 (7 bases). The CDR3 consists of 14 residues. CDR1 is DFQATT, CDR2 SNEGSKA, per germline (reference sequence). The germline V and J ends were trimmed by 1 base and 0 bases, with 10 bases remaining between them. This CDR3 reads CSARGGGPSYEQYF. In DNA form, the CDR3 reads TGCAGTGCTAGAGGCGGGGGCCCCTCCTACGAGCAGTACTTC.

This clonotype was counted between two and nine times. The gene calls are TRBV9 and TRBJ2-1; 12 bases fit TRBD2. Trimming removed 0 bases from V and 5 bases from J; junction bases left unmatched: 6. This CDR3 region has 17 residues. Germline values: CDR1 SGDLS, CDR2 YYNGEE. CDR3 nucleotide sequence: TGTGCCAGCAGCGTAGATCCCCTAGCGGGGGGGCACAATGAGCAGTTCTTC. It codes for CASSVDPLAGGHNEQFF.

This clonotype was seen only once. This sequence joins TRBV2 and TRBJ2-1; D gene uncertain. The germline V gene has CDR1 SNHLY and CDR2 FYNNEI. The V and J ends lost 0 bases and 6 bases respectively, with 15 bases between them. This CDR3 has 16 residues. For the CDR3, the DNA is TGTGCCAGCAGTGAAGCGCCGAGCCCCCTCTTCAATGAGCAGTTCTTC. Protein: CASSEAPSPLFNEQFF.

The sample holds many counts of this clonotype. CDR3 sequence (DNA): TGCAGTGCTCCCTCCAGAAATGAGCAGTTCTTC. It is translated as CSAPSRNEQFF. V gene TRBV20-1 combines with J gene TRBJ2-1; D not certain. V lost 5 bases and J lost 7, with 9 bases in between. The CDR3 sequence is 11 residues long. Germline V gives CDR1 DFQATT, CDR2 SNEGSKA (reference sequence).

Only a few counts were recorded for this clonotype. This chain uses TRBV7-9 with TRBJ2-5; 7 nucleotides align to TRBD1. Germline V gene lookup returns CDR1 SEHNR and CDR2 FQNEAQ (reference sequence). The J segment lost 5 bases and the V segment lost 4 bases, leaving 16 bases of the junction unmatched. This CDR3 is built from 17 residues. The CDR3 is CASSSGQEQPVSETQYF. The CDR3 DNA reads TGTGCCAGCAGCTCCGGACAGGAACAACCAGTGTCGGAGACCCAGTACTTC.

The chain carries TRBV29-1 and TRBJ2-7; TRBD2 matches 7 bases. J lost 0 bases, V lost 5 bases, and 7 bases had no gene match. Germline CDR1 reads SQVTM; CDR2 reads ANQGSEA. The CDR3 extends over 14 amino acids. In DNA form, the CDR3 reads TGCAGCGTTAAGGGACTAATAGGCTCCTACGAGCAGTACTTC. This sequence encodes CSVKGLIGSYEQYF.

The chain couples TRBV6-6 to TRBJ1-2, with D maybe TRBD1 (6 bases). Germline V gene sequence: CDR1 MNHNY, CDR2 SVGAGI (reference sequence). The V gene lost 0 bases and the J gene lost 6 bases, with 11 bases spanning the gap. The CDR3 spans 14 residues. The CDR3 protein is CASSYSTPGDGYTF. The CDR3 DNA reads as TGTGCCAGCAGTTACTCGACGCCAGGGGATGGCTACACCTTC.

The rearrangement joins TRBV6-5 to TRBJ2-1; 16 bases agree with TRBD2. Germline CDR1 MNHEY, CDR2 SVGAGI. V gave up 6 bases and J gave up 8 bases; unmatched junction bases: 7. CDR3 length: 16 amino acids. The CDR3 nucleotides are TGTGCCAGCAGCCGGGGACTAGCGGGGGGGCAGGATGAGCAGTTCTTC. It encodes CASSRGLAGGQDEQFF.